These 12 T cell receptor beta chains share one sample of origin, sequenced in a study of T cells in localized non-small cell lung cancer. Libraries were prepared by immunoSEQ multiplex PCR; TCRdb keeps only in-frame clonotypes and omits some of them. The top ten clones hold 20% to 25% of a sample with 70,000 to 80,000 clones, 70% to 90% of them seen once. The material was peripheral blood, obtained before any cancer treatment. These TCRs come from a woman aged 40-69 years with stage I squamous cell lung carcinoma.

This rearrangement joins TRBV5-6 to TRBJ2-7; the D is unclear. Trimming pared 1 base from V and 0 bases from J, leaving 11 bases between. This CDR3 has 15 amino acids. Germline loops: CDR1 SGHDT, CDR2 YYEEEE. CDR3 loop: CASSLYSISSYEQYF. The CDR3 DNA follows: TGTGCCAGCAGCTTGTACAGTATCAGCTCCTACGAGCAGTACTTC.

This clone was found a few times. The chain is built from TRBV6-5 and TRBJ2-1, with 8 nucleotides matching TRBD2. Trimming took 7 bases from V and 13 from J; bases not matched to a gene: 6. CDR1 is MNHEY, CDR2 SVGAGI, per germline. There are 11 residues in the CDR3. The chain's CDR3 is CASIRGGRQFF. CDR3 nucleotide sequence: TGTGCCAGCATCCGGGGGGGCCGACAGTTCTTC.

The chain recombines TRBV19 with TRBJ2-5; D is unclear. Germline CDR1 is LNHDA and CDR2 is SQIVND (reference sequence). V was pared by 4 bases and J by 2 bases, with 8 bases between. The CDR3 spans 13 residues. CDR3 bases: TGTGCCAGTAGTAGGTCCGTACAAGAGACCCAGTACTTC. Amino acid sequence: CASSRSVQETQYF.

This clone turned up a few times. The chain combines TRBV5-4 with TRBJ2-7; 13 nucleotides agree with TRBD2. Germline CDR1 reads SGHNT; CDR2 reads YYREEE (reference sequence). Losses at the gene ends were 4 bases for V and 7 bases for J; bases not matched to a gene: 17. The CDR3 length is 18 residues. Written as DNA, the CDR3 is TGTGCCAGCAGCGCGATTAAACTAGCGGGGGGGCTTTCAGGGGAGCAGTACTTC. This translates into CASSAIKLAGGLSGEQYF. Variable domain in full (rest from reference TRBV5-4 and TRBJ2-7): ETGVTQSPTHLIKTRGQQVTLRCSSQSGHNTVSWYQQALGQGPQFIFQYYREEENGRGNFPPRFSGLQFPNYSSELNVNALELDDSALYLCASSAIKLAGGLSGEQYFGPGTRLTVT.

This chain joins TRBV5-4 and TRBJ2-5; 8 bases align to TRBD2. The CDR3 sequence is 15 residues long. From germline, CDR1 is SGHNT and CDR2 YYREEE (reference sequence). The junction had 7 bases not matched to a gene; V was cut back by 1 base and J by 5 bases. The CDR3 sequence: CASSLYAGGGETQYF. DNA for the CDR3: TGTGCCAGCAGCTTGTATGCGGGGGGAGGGGAGACCCAGTACTTC.

The J gene is TRBJ1-1, the V gene TRBV5-6, with 7 nucleotides matching TRBD1. There are 14 residues in the CDR3. Germline-derived CDR1 and CDR2 are SGHDT and YYEEEE. V shed 1 base and J 5 bases; nucleotides not matched to a gene: 5. CDR3 residues: CASSLFPTGTEAFF. The CDR3 DNA is TGTGCCAGCAGCTTGTTTCCGACAGGGACTGAAGCTTTCTTT.

This clone came up a few times. The V call is TRBV29-1, the J call TRBJ2-5; 10 positions match TRBD2. With V trimmed by 4 bases and J by 6 bases, 8 bases remained unmatched. The CDR3 is 14 residues long. Germline CDR1 reads SQVTM; CDR2 reads ANQGSEA. DNA for the CDR3: TGCAGCGTTGGAGTTAGCGGGGGGTTGAAGACCCAGTACTTC. Its translation is CSVGVSGGLKTQYF.

The chain recombines TRBV5-1 with TRBJ1-2; no definite D call. V was shortened by 3 bases and J by 0 bases, with 9 bases between the two germline ends. This CDR3 is 14 amino acids long. Per the germline V gene, CDR1 is SGHRS and CDR2 is YFSETQ. CDR3 residues: CASSSITSNYGYTF. The CDR3 DNA sequence: TGCGCCAGCAGCTCCATCACCTCTAACTATGGCTACACCTTC.

J is TRBJ1-4 and V is TRBV19; TRBD1 matches at 9 bases. Trimming took 5 bases from V and 3 from J; bases not matched to a gene: 4. Looked up from germline, CDR1 is LNHDA and CDR2 is SQIVND (reference sequence). This CDR3 has 15 amino acids. The CDR3 DNA reads TGTGCCAGTAGTTCCCGACAGGGGGCTAATGAAAAACTGTTTTTT. As protein: CASSSRQGANEKLFF. Based on the CDR3 plus reference TRBV19 and TRBJ1-4, the full variable domain is DGGITQSPKYLFRKEGQNVTLSCEQNLNHDAMYWYRQDPGQGLRLIYYSQIVNDFQKGDIAEGYSVSREKKESFPLTVTSAQKNPTAFYLCASSSRQGANEKLFFGSGTQLSVL.

The chain employs TRBV12-5 and TRBJ1-4; 7 bases map to TRBD1. Trimming at V came to 6 bases and at J to 5 bases, leaving 9 bases not matched to a gene. Germline CDR1 is LGHNT and CDR2 is FRNRAP. There are 15 residues in the CDR3. The DNA of the CDR3 is TGTGCTAGTGGCCTGGTAGGGACAGAGAATGAAAAACTGTTTTTT. Residues: CASGLVGTENEKLFF.

The J gene is TRBJ2-3, the V gene TRBV11-3; 9 positions agree with TRBD2. Trimming cost V 4 bases and J 3 bases; bases outside gene matches: 5. There are 15 residues in the CDR3. Germline V gene lookup returns CDR1 SGHNT and CDR2 YENEEA. The CDR3 sequence: CASSSTLAGTDTQYF. In nucleotides, the CDR3 is TGTGCCAGCAGCTCCACGCTAGCGGGGACAGATACGCAGTATTTT. Looking up the rest from reference TRBV11-3 and TRBJ2-3 gives the full variable domain: EAGVVQSPRYKIIEKKQPVAFWCNPISGHNTLYWYLQNLGQGPELLIRYENEEAVDDSQLPKDRFSAERLKGVDSTLKIQPAELGDSAVYLCASSSTLAGTDTQYFGPGTRLTVL.

CDR3 protein: CASRPAQGNNQPQHF. DNA for the CDR3: TGTGCCAGCAGACCAGCACAGGGAAACAATCAGCCCCAGCATTTT. This chain joins TRBV27 and TRBJ1-5, with D possibly TRBD1 on 6 matching bases. Germline CDR1 reads MNHEY; CDR2 reads SMNVEV (reference sequence). V was clipped by 6 bases and J by 3 bases, with 15 bases between them. The CDR3 totals 15 residues.